This T cell receptor beta chain emerged from a study of shared clonotypes between healthy human individuals. Naive CD8 cells lacked CD45RO and underwent positive selection for CCR7, leaving out terminally differentiated effector memory CD45RA+ cells. As originally analysed: ImmunoSEQ junction-only sequences lacked quality scores, so their filtering differed. TCRdb's table, derived via immunoSEQ multiplex PCR, lists solely in-frame clones and lacks some. The DNA was the basis for D and trimming; V, J and clone size are from that table. Of some 2 million clones in the sample, about 94% are singletons; the top ten hold around 1.1%. Germline V gene sequence: CDR1 WSHSY, CDR2 SAAADI. The CDR3 is 10 amino acids. Trimming removed 7 bases at V and 4 bases at J, with 3 bases between. In regard to this clone: Its antigen is not known.

Study observations and caveats: Lower generation probabilities were found for non-shared clonotypes than for those shared by all four donors.

Sequencing was carried out using naive CD8+ T cells sorted from blood. The rearrangement uses TRBV10-2 and TRBJ2-3; unclear D gene. The TCR sequence derives from a man in his late teens or twenties in good health. The chain's CDR3 is CASKADTQYF. The CDR3 DNA reads TGCGCCAGCAAGGCAGATACGCAGTATTTT.